This TCR beta chain derives from a study of T-cell memory formation after mild COVID-19. TCRdb re-derived calls from the 5' RACE reads in MiXCR, one entry per CDR3 protein. The table records approximately 430,000 distinct CDR3 sequences, 23% of them present only once. J gave up 4 bases and V 1 base, and 8 bases lay outside the gene matches. This CDR3 is 16 amino acids long. From germline, CDR1 is MGHRA and CDR2 YSYEKL. The V call is TRBV4-1, the J call TRBJ2-7, with 9 bases that match TRBD1. This TCR came from an adult woman who had mild COVID-19 (a few samples of this study predate the infection). Cell type and time point are not known. Sample: PBMCs or a T cell subset sorted from them (not recorded which). Here the CDR3 reads CASSQVSGTGSYEQYF. The CDR3 DNA reads TGCGCCAGCAGCCAAGTAAGCGGGACAGGGTCATACGAGCAGTACTTC.